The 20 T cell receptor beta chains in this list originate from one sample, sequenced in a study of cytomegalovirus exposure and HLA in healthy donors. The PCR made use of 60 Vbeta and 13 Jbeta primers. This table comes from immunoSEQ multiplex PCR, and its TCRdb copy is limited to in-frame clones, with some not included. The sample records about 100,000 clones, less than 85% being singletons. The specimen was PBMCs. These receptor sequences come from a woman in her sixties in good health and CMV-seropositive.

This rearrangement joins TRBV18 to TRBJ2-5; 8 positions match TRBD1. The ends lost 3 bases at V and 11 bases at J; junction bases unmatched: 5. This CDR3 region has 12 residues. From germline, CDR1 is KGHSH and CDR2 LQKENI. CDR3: CASSPGQGQQYF. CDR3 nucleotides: TGTGCCAGCTCACCCGGACAGGGACAGCAGTACTTC. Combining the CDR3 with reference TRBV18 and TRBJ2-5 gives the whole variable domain NAGVMQNPRHLVRRRGQEARLRCSPMKGHSHVYWYRQLPEEGLKFMVYLQKENIIDESGMPKERFSAEFPKEGPSILRIQQVVRGDSAAYFCASSPGQGQQYFGPGTRLLVL.

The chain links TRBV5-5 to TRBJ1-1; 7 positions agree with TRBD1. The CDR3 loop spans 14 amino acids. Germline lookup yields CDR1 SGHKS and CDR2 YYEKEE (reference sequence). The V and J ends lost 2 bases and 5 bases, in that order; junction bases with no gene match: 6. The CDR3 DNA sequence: TGTGCCAGCAGCTTAGGGGGCGGGTGGACTGAAGCTTTCTTT. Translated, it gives CASSLGGGWTEAFF.

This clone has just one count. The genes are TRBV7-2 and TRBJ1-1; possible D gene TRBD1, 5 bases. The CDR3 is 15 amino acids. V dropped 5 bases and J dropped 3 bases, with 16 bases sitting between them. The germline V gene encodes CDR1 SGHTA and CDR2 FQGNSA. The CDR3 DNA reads TGTGCCAGCAGCCCCCCGGGGGGGAGGGACACTGAAGCTTTCTTT. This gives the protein CASSPPGGRDTEAFF.

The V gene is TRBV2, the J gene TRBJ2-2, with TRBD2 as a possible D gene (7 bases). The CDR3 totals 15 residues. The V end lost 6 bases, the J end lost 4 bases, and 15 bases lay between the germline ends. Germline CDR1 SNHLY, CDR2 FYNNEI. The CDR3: CASSRGGGPTGELFF. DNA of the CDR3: TGTGCCAGCAGCCGAGGGGGGGGGCCCACCGGGGAGCTGTTTTTT.

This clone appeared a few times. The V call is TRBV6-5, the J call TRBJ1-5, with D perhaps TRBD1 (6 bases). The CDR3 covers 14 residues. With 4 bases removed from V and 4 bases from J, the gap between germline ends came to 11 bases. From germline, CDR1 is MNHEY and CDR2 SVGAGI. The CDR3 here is CASSSTGLNQPQHF. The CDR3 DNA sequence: TGTGCCAGCAGTTCCACAGGGCTTAATCAGCCCCAGCATTTT.

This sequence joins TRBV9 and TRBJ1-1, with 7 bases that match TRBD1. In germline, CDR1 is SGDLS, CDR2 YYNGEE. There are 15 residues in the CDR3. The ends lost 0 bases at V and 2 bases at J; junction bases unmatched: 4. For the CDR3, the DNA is TGTGCCAGCAGCGTAGGCCCAGGGGGAAACACTGAAGCTTTCTTT. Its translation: CASSVGPGGNTEAFF.

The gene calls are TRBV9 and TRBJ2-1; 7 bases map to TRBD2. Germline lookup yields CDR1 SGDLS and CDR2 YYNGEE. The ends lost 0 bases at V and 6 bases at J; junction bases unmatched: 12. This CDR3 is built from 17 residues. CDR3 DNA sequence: TGTGCCAGCAGCGTAGGGGGTGGGGACTACCGGCTCAATGAGCAGTTCTTC. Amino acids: CASSVGGGDYRLNEQFF.

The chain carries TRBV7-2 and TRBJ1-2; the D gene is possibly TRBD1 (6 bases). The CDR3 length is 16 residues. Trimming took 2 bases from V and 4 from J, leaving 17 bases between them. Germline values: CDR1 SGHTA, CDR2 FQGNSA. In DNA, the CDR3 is TGTGCCAGCAGCTTATCCCGACAGGCTCCGAGCTATGGCTACACCTTC. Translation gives CASSLSRQAPSYGYTF.

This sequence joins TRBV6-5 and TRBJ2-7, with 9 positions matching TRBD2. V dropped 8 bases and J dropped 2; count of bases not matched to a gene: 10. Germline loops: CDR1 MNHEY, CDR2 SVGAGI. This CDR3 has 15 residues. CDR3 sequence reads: CASAMGASGTYEQYF. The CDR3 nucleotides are TGTGCCAGCGCCATGGGGGCTAGCGGGACCTACGAGCAGTACTTC.

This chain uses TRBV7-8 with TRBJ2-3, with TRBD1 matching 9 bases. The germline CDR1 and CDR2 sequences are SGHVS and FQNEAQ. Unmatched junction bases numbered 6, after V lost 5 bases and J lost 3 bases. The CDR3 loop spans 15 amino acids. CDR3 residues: CASSRGQGATDTQYF. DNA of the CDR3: TGTGCCAGCAGCCGGGGACAGGGAGCAACAGATACGCAGTATTTT.

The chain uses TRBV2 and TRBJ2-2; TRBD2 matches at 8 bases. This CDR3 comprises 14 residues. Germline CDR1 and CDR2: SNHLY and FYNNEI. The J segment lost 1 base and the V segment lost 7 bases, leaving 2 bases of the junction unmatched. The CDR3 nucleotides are TGTGCCAGCAAGGGGACTAGGAACACCGGGGAGCTGTTTTTT. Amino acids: CASKGTRNTGELFF.

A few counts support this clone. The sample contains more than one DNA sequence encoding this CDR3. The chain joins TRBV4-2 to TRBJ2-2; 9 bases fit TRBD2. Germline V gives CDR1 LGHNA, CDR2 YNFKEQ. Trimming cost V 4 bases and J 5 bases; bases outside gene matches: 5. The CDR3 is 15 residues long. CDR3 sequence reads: CASSPGLARTGELFF. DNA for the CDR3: TGTGCCAGCAGCCCGGGACTAGCAAGGACCGGGGAGCTGTTTTTT.

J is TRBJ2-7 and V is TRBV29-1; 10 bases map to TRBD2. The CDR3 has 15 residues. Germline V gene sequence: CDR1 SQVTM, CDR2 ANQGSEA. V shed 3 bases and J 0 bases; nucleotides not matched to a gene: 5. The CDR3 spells CSVDGPSGSSYEQYF. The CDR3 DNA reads TGCAGCGTTGACGGGCCTAGCGGGAGCTCCTACGAGCAGTACTTC.

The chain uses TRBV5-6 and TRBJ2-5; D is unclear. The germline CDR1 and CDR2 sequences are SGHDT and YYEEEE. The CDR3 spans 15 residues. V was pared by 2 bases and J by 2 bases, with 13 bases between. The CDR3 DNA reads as TGTGCCAGCAGCTTATCGCGGCAGATGCAAGAGACCCAGTACTTC. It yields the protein CASSLSRQMQETQYF.

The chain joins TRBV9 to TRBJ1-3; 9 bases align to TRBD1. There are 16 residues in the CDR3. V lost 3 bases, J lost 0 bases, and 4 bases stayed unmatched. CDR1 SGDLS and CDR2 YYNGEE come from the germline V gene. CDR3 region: CASSEGQGYSGNTIYF. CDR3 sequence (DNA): TGTGCCAGCAGCGAGGGACAGGGTTACTCTGGAAACACCATATATTTT.

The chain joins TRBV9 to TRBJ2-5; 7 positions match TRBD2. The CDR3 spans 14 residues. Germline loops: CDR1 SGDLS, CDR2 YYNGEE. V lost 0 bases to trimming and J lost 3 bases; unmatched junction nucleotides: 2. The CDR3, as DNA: TGTGCCAGCAGCGTAGCTAGCGGTGAAGAGACCCAGTACTTC. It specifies CASSVASGEETQYF.

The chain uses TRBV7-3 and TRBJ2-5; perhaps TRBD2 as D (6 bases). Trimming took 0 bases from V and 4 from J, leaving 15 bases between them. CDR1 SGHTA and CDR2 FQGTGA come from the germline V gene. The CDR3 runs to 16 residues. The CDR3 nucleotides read TGTGCCAGCAGCTTAACGGTGTGGGGGGAGTCAGAGACCCAGTACTTC. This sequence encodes CASSLTVWGESETQYF.

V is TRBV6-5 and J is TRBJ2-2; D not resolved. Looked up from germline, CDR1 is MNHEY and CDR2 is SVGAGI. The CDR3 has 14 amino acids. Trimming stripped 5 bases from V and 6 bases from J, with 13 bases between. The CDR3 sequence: CASSPVYSAGELFF. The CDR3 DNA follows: TGTGCCAGCAGTCCGGTGTATTCGGCCGGGGAGCTGTTTTTT.

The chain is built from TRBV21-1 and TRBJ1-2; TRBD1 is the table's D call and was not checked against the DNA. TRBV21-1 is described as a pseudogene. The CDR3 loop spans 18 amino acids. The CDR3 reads CASSKFLWEQGRNYGYTF. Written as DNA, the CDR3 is TGTGCCAGCAGCAAATTTTTATGGGAACAGGGACGTAACTATGGCTACACCTTC.

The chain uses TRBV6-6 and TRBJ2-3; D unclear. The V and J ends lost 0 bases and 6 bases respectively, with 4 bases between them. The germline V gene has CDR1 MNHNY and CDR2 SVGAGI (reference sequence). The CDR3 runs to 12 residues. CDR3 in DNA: TGTGCCAGCAGTTACTCTCCGGATACGCAGTATTTT. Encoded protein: CASSYSPDTQYF.